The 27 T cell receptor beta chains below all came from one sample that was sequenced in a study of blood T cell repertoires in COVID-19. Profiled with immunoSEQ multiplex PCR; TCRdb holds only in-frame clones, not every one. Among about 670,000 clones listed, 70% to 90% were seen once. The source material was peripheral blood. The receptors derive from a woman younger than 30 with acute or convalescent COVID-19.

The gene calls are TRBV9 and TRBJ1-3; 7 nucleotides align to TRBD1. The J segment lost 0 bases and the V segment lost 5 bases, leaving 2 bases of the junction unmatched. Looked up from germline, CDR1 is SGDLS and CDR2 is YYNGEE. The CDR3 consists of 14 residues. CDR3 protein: CASSTGVSGNTIYF. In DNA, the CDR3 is TGTGCCAGCAGTACAGGGGTCTCTGGAAACACCATATATTTT.

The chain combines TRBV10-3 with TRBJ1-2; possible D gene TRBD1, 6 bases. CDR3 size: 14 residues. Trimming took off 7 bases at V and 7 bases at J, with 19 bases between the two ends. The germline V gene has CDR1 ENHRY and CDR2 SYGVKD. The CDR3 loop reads CAITRTEGEGGYTF. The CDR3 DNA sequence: TGTGCCATCACCAGGACAGAGGGAGAAGGTGGCTACACCTTC.

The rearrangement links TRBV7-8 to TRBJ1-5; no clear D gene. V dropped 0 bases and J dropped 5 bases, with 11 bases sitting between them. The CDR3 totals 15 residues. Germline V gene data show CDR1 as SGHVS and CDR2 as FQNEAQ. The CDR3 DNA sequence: TGTGCCAGCAGCTTAGCGTGGGGAGGGCATCAGCCCCAGCATTTT. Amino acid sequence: CASSLAWGGHQPQHF. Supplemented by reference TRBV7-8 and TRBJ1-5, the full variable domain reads GAGVSQSPRYKVAKRGQDVALRCDPISGHVSLFWYQQALGQGPEFLTYFQNEAQLDKSGLPSDRFFAERPEGSVSTLKIQRTQQEDSAVYLCASSLAWGGHQPQHFGDGTRLSIL.

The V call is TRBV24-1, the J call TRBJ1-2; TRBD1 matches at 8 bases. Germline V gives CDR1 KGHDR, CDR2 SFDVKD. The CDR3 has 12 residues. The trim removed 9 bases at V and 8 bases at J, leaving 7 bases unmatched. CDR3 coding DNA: TGTGCCACCGGGTGGACAGGGAACGGCTACACCTTC. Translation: CATGWTGNGYTF.

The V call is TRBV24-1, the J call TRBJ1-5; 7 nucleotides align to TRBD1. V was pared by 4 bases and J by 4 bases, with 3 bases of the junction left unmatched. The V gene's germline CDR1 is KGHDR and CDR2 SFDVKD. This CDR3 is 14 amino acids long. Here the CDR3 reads CATSDEQGNQPQHF. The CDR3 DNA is TGTGCCACCAGTGACGAACAGGGGAATCAGCCCCAGCATTTT.

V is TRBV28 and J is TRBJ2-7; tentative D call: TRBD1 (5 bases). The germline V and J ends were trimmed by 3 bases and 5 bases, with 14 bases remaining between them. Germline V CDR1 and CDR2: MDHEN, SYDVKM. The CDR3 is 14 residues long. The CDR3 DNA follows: TGTGCCAGCAGTTTCCCAGGGAATAGCCACGAGCAGTACTTC. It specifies CASSFPGNSHEQYF.

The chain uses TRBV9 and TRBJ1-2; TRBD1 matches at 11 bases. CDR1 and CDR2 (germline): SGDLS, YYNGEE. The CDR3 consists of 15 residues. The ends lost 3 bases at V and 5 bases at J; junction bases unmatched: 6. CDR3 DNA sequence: TGTGCCAGCAGCGGGACCGGGACAGGGGGATATGGCTACACCTTC. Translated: CASSGTGTGGYGYTF.

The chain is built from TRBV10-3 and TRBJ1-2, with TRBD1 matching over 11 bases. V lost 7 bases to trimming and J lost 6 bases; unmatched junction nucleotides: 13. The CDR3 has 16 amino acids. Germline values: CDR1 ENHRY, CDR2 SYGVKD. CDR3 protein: CAINGTPDRGLDGYTF. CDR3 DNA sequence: TGTGCCATCAACGGGACCCCGGACAGGGGGCTGGATGGCTACACCTTC.

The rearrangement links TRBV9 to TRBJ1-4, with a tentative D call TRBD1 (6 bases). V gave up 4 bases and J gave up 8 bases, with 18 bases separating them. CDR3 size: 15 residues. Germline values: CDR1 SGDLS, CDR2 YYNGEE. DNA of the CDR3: TGTGCCAGCAGCTCCGAGGTGGGGGCCGGGGAAAAACTGTTTTTT. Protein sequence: CASSSEVGAGEKLFF.

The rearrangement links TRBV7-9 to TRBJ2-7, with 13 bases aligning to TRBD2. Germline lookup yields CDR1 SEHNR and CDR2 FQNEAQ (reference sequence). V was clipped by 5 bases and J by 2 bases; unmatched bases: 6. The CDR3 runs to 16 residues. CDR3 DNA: TGTGCCAGCAGCCTCGGGACTAGCGGGGCTACCTACGAGCAGTACTTC. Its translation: CASSLGTSGATYEQYF.

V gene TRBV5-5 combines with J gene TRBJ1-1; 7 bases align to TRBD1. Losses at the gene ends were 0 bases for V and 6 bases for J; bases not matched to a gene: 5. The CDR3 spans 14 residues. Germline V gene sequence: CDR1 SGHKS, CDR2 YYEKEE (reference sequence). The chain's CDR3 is CASSLVTGAAEAFF. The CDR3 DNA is TGTGCCAGCAGCTTGGTAACAGGGGCCGCTGAAGCTTTCTTT.

The CDR3 DNA sequence: TGTGCCAGCAGCGAGGCCCCGGACTCGGACTCGGTATACGAGCAGTACTTC. It yields the protein CASSEAPDSDSVYEQYF. This rearrangement joins TRBV9 to TRBJ2-7; tentatively, D is TRBD2 (5 bases). The CDR3 sequence is 17 residues long. The germline gives CDR1 SGDLS, CDR2 YYNGEE. Trimming cost V 3 bases and J 4 bases, with 23 bases left between them.

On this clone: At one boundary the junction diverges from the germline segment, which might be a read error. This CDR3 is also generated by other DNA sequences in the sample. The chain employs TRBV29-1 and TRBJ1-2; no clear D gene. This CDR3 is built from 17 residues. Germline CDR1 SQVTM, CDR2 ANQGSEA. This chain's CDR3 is CSVHITGKSKEIYGYTF. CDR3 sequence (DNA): TGCAGCGTTCATATAACGGGGAAGAGTAAAGAGATCTATGGTTACACCTTC.

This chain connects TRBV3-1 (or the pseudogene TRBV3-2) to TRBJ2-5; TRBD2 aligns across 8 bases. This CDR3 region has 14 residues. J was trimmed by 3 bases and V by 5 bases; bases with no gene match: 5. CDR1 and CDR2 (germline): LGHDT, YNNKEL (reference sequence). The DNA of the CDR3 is TGTGCCAGCAGCACCCCGGGACTAGAAGAGACCCAGTACTTC. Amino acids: CASSTPGLEETQYF.

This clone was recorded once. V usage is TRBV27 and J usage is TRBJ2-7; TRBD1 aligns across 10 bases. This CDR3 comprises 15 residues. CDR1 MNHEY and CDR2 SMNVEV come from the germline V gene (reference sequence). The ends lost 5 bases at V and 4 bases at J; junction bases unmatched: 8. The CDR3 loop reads CASSPKTGGFYEQYF. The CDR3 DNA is TGTGCCAGCAGTCCGAAGACAGGGGGCTTTTACGAGCAGTACTTC.

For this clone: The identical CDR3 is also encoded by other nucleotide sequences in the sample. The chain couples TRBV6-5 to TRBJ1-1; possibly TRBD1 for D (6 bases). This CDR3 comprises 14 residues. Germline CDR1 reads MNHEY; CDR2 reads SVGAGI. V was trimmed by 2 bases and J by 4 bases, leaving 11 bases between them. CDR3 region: CASSYRGGGTEAFF. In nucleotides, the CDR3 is TGTGCCAGCAGTTACAGGGGAGGGGGCACTGAAGCTTTCTTT.

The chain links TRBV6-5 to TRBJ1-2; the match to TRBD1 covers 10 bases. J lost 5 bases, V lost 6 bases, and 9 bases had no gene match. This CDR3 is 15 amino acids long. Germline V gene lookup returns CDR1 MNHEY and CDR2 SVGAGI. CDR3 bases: TGTGCCAGCAGCTACCTCCCGGGACAGGGGTATGGCTACACCTTC. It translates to CASSYLPGQGYGYTF.

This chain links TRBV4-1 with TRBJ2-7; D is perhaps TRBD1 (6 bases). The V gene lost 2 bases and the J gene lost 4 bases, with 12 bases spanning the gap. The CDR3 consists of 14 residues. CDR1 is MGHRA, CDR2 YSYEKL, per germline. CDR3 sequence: CASSQLGAGYEQYF. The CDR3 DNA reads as TGCGCCAGCAGCCAATTGGGGGCGGGTTACGAGCAGTACTTC.

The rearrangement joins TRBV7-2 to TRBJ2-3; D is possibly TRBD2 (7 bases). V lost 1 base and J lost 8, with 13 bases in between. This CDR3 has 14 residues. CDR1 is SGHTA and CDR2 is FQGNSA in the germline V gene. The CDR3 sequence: CASSLEGGGGTQYF. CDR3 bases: TGTGCCAGCAGCTTAGAGGGGGGAGGGGGTACGCAGTATTTT.

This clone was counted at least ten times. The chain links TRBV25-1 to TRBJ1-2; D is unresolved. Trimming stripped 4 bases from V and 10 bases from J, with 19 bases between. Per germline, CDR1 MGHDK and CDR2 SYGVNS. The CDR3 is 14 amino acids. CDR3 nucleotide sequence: TGTGCCAGCAGTGGTGATACGGACTCGGAGTCCTACACCTTC. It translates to CASSGDTDSESYTF.

CDR3 bases: TGTGCCAGTAGTGCGCAGGGGAGGGTAGGCAATCAGCCCCAGCATTTT. Its protein product is CASSAQGRVGNQPQHF. This chain uses TRBV19 with TRBJ1-5; the D gene is possibly TRBD1 (6 bases). The CDR3 consists of 16 residues. The germline gives CDR1 LNHDA, CDR2 SQIVND (reference sequence). The V gene lost 5 bases and the J gene lost 2 bases, with 16 bases spanning the gap. The whole variable domain, remainder taken from reference TRBV19 and TRBJ1-5, is DGGITQSPKYLFRKEGQNVTLSCEQNLNHDAMYWYRQDPGQGLRLIYYSQIVNDFQKGDIAEGYSVSREKKESFPLTVTSAQKNPTAFYLCASSAQGRVGNQPQHFGDGTRLSIL.

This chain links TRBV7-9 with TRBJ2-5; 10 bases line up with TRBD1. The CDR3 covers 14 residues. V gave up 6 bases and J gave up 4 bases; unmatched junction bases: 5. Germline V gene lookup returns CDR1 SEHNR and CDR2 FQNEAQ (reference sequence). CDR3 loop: CASSPRQGAETQYF. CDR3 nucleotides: TGTGCCAGCAGTCCTAGACAGGGGGCAGAGACCCAGTACTTC.

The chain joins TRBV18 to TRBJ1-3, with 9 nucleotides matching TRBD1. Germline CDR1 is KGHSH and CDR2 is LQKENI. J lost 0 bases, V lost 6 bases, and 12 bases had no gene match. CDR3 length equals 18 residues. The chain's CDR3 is CASSPGQGWTYSGNTIYF. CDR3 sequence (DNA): TGTGCCAGCTCGCCGGGACAGGGTTGGACCTACTCTGGAAACACCATATATTTT. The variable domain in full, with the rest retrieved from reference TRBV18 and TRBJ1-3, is NAGVMQNPRHLVRRRGQEARLRCSPMKGHSHVYWYRQLPEEGLKFMVYLQKENIIDESGMPKERFSAEFPKEGPSILRIQQVVRGDSAAYFCASSPGQGWTYSGNTIYFGEGSWLTVV.

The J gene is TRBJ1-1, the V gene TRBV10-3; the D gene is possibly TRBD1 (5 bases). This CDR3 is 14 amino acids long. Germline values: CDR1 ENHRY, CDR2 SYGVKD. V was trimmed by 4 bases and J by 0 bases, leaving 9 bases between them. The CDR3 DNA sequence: TGTGCCATCAGTGCGACAGTCATGAACACTGAAGCTTTCTTT. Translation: CAISATVMNTEAFF.

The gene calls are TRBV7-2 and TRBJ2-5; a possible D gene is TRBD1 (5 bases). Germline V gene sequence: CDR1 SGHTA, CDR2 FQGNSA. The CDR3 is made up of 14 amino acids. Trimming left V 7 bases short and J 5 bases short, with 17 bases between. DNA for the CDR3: TGTGCCAGCACCCAAAACCGACAGAGGGAGACCCAGTACTTC. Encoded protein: CASTQNRQRETQYF.

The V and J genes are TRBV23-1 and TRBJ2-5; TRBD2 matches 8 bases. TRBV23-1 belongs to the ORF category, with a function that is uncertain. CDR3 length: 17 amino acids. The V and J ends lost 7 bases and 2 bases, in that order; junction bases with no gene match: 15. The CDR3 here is CASTPPPGRGEQETQYF. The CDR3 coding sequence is TGCGCCAGCACTCCACCCCCTGGGCGGGGGGAACAAGAGACCCAGTACTTC.

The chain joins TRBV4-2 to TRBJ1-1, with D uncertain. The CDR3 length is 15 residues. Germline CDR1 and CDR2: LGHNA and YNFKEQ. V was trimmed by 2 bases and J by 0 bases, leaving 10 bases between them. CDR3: CASSQLSVMNTEAFF. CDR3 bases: TGTGCCAGCAGCCAACTCAGTGTTATGAACACTGAAGCTTTCTTT.